Below, 8 T cell receptor beta chains from the same sample are listed, as sequenced in a study of CD8 T cells in ankylosing spondylitis. Broader study findings: About 8 highly homologous variants made up a TCR beta motif, and this motif appeared characteristic of ankylosing spondylitis blood.

Each CDR3 protein is one row after TCRdb ran MiXCR on the 5' RACE reads. The repertoire holds 300,000 to 400,000 distinct CDR3 sequences, with about a fifth as singletons. No antigens are known for them. Sequencing was performed on blood, either unsorted or a sorted T cell fraction (not recorded which). The receptors originated from a male donor with ankylosing spondylitis.

This clonotype has a count of ten or more. The junction departs from the called germline gene at one end, perhaps through a read error. The V call is TRBV5-1, the J call TRBJ1-1; possible D gene TRBD1, 6 bases. Germline-derived CDR1 and CDR2 are SGHRS and YFSETQ. CDR3 length equals 13 residues. CDR3 coding DNA: TGTGCCAGCAGTCGGACAGTGAACACTGAAGCTTTCTTT. Its translation: CASSRTVNTEAFF. The full variable domain, completed using reference TRBV5-1 and TRBJ1-1, is KAGVTQTPRYLIKTRGQQVTLSCSPISGHRSVSWYQQTPGQGLQFLFEYFSETQRNKGNFPGRFSGRQFSNSRSEMNVSTLELGDSALYLCASSRTVNTEAFFGQGTRLTVV.

This chain connects TRBV29-1 to TRBJ2-1, with unresolved D. This CDR3 has 12 amino acids. Germline V CDR1 and CDR2: SQVTM, ANQGSEA. V gave up 6 bases and J gave up 0 bases, with 6 bases separating them. The chain's CDR3 is CSVRISYNEQFF. The CDR3 DNA is TGCAGCGTGCGGATCTCCTACAATGAGCAGTTCTTC.

This clonotype was found a few times. The V and J genes are TRBV20-1 and TRBJ2-2; 9 nucleotides match TRBD2. The CDR3 runs 15 residues. The germline CDR1 and CDR2 sequences are DFQATT and SNEGSKA (reference sequence). V was clipped by 2 bases and J by 0 bases; unmatched bases: 1. The CDR3 spells CSARRLAANTGELFF. In DNA, the CDR3 is TGCAGTGCTAGAAGACTAGCGGCGAACACCGGGGAGCTGTTTTTT.

V gene TRBV20-1 combines with J gene TRBJ2-5, with D unclear. The CDR3 runs to 11 residues. Germline V gene sequence: CDR1 DFQATT, CDR2 SNEGSKA (reference sequence). V was shortened by 3 bases and J by 5 bases, with 7 bases between the two germline ends. The DNA for the CDR3 is TGCAGTGCTAGCGAATCGGAGACCCAGTACTTC. Protein sequence: CSASESETQYF.

J is TRBJ2-7 and V is TRBV27; the D gene could be TRBD1 or TRBD2 (6 bases each). V was pared by 3 bases and J by 4 bases, with 10 bases between. Germline V gene sequence: CDR1 MNHEY, CDR2 SMNVEV (reference sequence). The CDR3 runs 13 residues. Here the CDR3 reads CASSFRGAYEQYF. For the CDR3, the DNA is TGTGCCAGCAGTTTTAGGGGGGCTTACGAGCAGTACTTC.

The sample holds many counts of this clonotype. The V call is TRBV29-1, the J call TRBJ1-1, with no clear D. Germline CDR1 is SQVTM and CDR2 is ANQGSEA. Trimming shortened V by 5 bases and J by 4 bases, and 8 bases separated the two germline ends. The CDR3 is 11 amino acids. CDR3 in DNA: TGCAGCGTTAGGTGGGCCACTGAAGCTTTCTTT. It is translated as CSVRWATEAFF.

This clonotype was found a few times. The chain uses TRBV7-9 and TRBJ2-1; TRBD2 matches at 12 bases. The CDR3 sequence is 15 residues long. The germline CDR1 and CDR2 sequences are SEHNR and FQNEAQ (reference sequence). J was trimmed by 9 bases and V by 3 bases; bases with no gene match: 6. The CDR3 is CASSFVTSGRSEQFF. CDR3 DNA: TGTGCCAGCAGCTTCGTTACTAGCGGGAGGAGTGAGCAGTTCTTC.

The CDR3 bases are TGTGCCAGCAGCCCCCAGGGACCCTATGGCTACACCTTC. Translating gives CASSPQGPYGYTF. The rearrangement links TRBV7-2 to TRBJ1-2; D is possibly TRBD1 (5 bases). Trimming took 5 bases from V and 4 from J, leaving 11 bases between them. Germline CDR1 SGHTA, CDR2 FQGNSA. This CDR3 region has 13 residues.